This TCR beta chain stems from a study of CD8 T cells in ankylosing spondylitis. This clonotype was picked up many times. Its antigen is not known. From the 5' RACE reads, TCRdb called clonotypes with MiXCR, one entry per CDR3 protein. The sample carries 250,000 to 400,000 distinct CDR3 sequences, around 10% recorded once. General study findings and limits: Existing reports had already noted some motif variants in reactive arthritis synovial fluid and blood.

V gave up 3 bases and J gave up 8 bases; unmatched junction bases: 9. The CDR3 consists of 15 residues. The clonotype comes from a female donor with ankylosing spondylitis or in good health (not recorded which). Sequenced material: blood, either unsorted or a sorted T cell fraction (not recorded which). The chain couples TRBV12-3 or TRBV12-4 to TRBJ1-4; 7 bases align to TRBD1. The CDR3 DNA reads TGTGCCAGCAGTTTCAGTCCCTGGACAGGCGAAAAACTGTTTTTT. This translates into CASSFSPWTGEKLFF.